Listed below are T cell receptor beta chains from one sample, sequenced in a study of T-cell reconstitution after alpha-beta-depleted transplantation in children. TCRdb called the PCR reads again in MiXCR, with one record for every CDR3 protein. Found here are 440,000 or so distinct CDR3 sequences, roughly 44% of them singletons; the top ten hold roughly a quarter. The sample here was PBMCs, taken before TCRalphabeta/CD19-depleted stem cell transplant. The receptors were sampled from a girl aged 2 to 10 with aplastic anemia, due to receive a stem cell transplant. The CDR3 runs from the conserved cysteine through the conserved F or W. A D gene is named only where the DNA matches it firmly.

TRBV7-9	NA	TRBJ2-7	CASSLIPTAYYEQYF
TRBV7-2	TRBD2	TRBJ2-1	CASSLAIVLADYNEQFF
TRBV11-2	TRBD2	TRBJ2-7	CASGSPTSGRTYEQYF
TRBV29-1	NA	TRBJ2-7	CSVELQGRLYEQYF
TRBV4-1	NA	TRBJ2-1	CASSQVGESNEQFF
TRBV15	NA	TRBJ2-7	CATSRDGGGNEQYF
TRBV4-1	NA	TRBJ1-4	CASSQDHGTTGNEKLFF
TRBV18	TRBD1	TRBJ1-2	CASSPVGQAAYGYTF
TRBV6-1	NA	TRBJ1-2	CASSEPDRHGYTF
TRBV10-3	NA	TRBJ1-1	CAISESSTAGTEAFF
TRBV6-4	NA	TRBJ1-1	CASSDRGNTEAFF
TRBV27	TRBD2	TRBJ2-3	CASSFSSGTADTQYF
TRBV14	NA	TRBJ2-5	CASSRRFMRETQYF
TRBV5-1	NA	TRBJ2-3	CASRAAVSTDTQYF
TRBV29-1	NA	TRBJ2-7	CSVGVQGTEQYF
TRBV28	NA	TRBJ2-7	CASSPPGDGYEQYF
TRBV21-1	NA	TRBJ2-5	CASSKRNPGRIPRETQYF
TRBV7-9	TRBD1	TRBJ1-2	CASSDGQGGGYTF
TRBV12-3/TRBV12-4	NA	TRBJ1-6	CASSLVEGGQSPLHF
TRBV20-1	NA	TRBJ2-2	CSARSATGELFF
TRBV20-1	TRBD2	TRBJ2-7	CSAREPTSGVAYEQYF
TRBV20-1	NA	TRBJ2-2	CSARDGGPDGELFF